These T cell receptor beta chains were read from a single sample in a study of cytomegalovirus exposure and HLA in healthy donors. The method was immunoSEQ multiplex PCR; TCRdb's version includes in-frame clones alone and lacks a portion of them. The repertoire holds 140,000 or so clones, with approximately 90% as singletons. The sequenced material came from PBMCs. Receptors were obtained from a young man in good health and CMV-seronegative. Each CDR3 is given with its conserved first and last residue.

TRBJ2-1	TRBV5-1	CASSYFGQGTYNEQFF
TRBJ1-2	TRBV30	CAWSVPGENYGYTF
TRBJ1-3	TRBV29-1	CSVKKGGLGGNTIYF
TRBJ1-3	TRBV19	CASSAGQGFVSTGNTIYF
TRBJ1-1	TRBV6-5	CASSYTLAGSEAFF
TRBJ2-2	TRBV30	CAWSRLAGETGELFF
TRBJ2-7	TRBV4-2	CASSQDATGDYEQYF
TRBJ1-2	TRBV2	CASSDSRDSRGYTF
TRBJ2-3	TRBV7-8	CASSLELLAASDTQYF
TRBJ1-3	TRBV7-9	CASRSSGNTIYF
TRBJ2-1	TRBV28	CASSWGGISYNEQFF
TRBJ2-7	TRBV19	CASMASGGYEQYF
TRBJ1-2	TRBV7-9	CASSFGVNYGYTF
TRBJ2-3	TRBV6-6	CASLRGMGTDTQYF
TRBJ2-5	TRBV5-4	CASRSRLQTLETQYF
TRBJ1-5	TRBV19	CASSIATGGFNQPQHF
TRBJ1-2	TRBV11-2	CASSLALEQGWNGYTF
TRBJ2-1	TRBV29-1	CSVVSLAGVNEQFF
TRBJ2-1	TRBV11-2	CASSIPGQGGEQFF
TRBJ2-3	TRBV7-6	CASSLPFKSASGDTDTQYF
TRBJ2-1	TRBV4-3	CASSQDSGRGSEQFF
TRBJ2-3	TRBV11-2	CASSPEGSGTDTQYF
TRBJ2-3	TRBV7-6	CASSLGWGQGSTDTQYF
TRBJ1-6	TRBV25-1	CASSESRQGKNSPLHF
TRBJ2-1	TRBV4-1	CASSHNLLAGGLTEQFF
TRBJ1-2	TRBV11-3	CASSFMGAGGYTF
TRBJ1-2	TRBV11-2	CASSKGQWDYGYTF
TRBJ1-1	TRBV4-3	CASSHNRDRPNTEAFF
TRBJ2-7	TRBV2	CASREGSYEQYF
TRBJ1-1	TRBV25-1	CASSGGGVSGEAFF
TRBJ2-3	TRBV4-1	CASSQDRGSDTQYF
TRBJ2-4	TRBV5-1	CASSRLQGQGNIQYF
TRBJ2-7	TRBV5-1	CASSLAQGLGEQYF
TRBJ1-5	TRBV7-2	CASSASGEGQPQHF
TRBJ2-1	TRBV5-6	CASRGASGEYNEQFF
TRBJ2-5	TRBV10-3	CAISETGFGETQYF
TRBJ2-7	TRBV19	CASRPGTGGAPYEQYF
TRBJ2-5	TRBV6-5	CASSYQGQGIETQYF
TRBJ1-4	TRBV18	CASSPIQGTATNEKLFF
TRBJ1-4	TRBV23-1	CASSQPGTGGRGYEKLFF
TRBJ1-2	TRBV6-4	CASSEAQGAGGYTF
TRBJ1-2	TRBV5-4	CAYRSGTATNYGYTF
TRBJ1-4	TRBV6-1	CASSDYTLLPQEKLFF
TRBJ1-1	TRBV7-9	CASSFDGGLNTEAFF
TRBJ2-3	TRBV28	CASSLAPSSGSTDTQYF
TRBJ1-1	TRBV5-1	CASSLVGGSSEAFF
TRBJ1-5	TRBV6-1	CASSEDRGHGNQPQHF